This T cell receptor (beta chain) appears in the sequencing data of a study of radiation and T cells in renal cell carcinoma. Time point: blood 4 weeks post-SBRT, at nephrectomy. Sample treatment: 15 Gy SBRT to primary tumor, nephrectomy 4 weeks later. After SBRT, blood was collected at 2 and 4 weeks, plus baseline. Clones were read by immunoSEQ multiplex PCR, and TCRdb kept only the in-frame ones, dropping some. The sample consists of some 46,000 clones, roughly 82% of them appearing once. This CDR3 has 14 residues. The germline V gene encodes CDR1 LGHNA and CDR2 YSLEER. V lost 1 base and J lost 7, with 10 bases in between.

The gene calls are TRBV4-3 and TRBJ2-2; a weak D match, TRBD2 (6 bases). This receptor was obtained from a woman in her seventies with renal cell carcinoma. The starting material was blood, obtained from a patient whose treatment included radiotherapy and nephrectomy. CDR3 protein: CASSQVAGGGELFF. For the CDR3, the DNA is TGCGCCAGCAGCCAAGTGGCCGGGGGCGGGGAGCTGTTTTTT.